Listed below are T cell receptor beta chains from one sample, sequenced in a study of T cells in Graves' hyperthyroidism and ophthalmopathy. TCRdb called the multiplex PCR reads again in MiXCR, with one record for every CDR3 protein. The table records around 600,000 distinct CDR3 sequences, 13% to 15% of them present only once. The specimen was blood. The receptors come from a woman between 18 and 30 years old with Graves' ophthalmopathy. The conserved cysteine and the conserved F or W are not part of the CDR3 here. The D gene is left open where the match is weak. Not all rows give a size; the values are once, few, many and, for expanded clones, a class.

clone_size: many
d_call: NA
v_call: TRBV2
cdr3_aa: ASSEPFLRDRSYNEQF

clone_size: many
d_call: NA
v_call: TRBV27
cdr3_aa: ASSVRAAGELF

clone_size: many
d_call: NA
v_call: TRBV5-1
cdr3_aa: ASSLTSHFPGKYGYT

clone_size: NA
d_call: TRBD1
v_call: TRBV7-7
cdr3_aa: ASSLEVRDRDHEQY

clone_size: many
d_call: NA
v_call: TRBV11-2
cdr3_aa: ASSPRTPVLNTEAF

clone_size: many
d_call: NA
v_call: TRBV20-1
cdr3_aa: SATRLGNQPQH

clone_size: many
d_call: NA
v_call: TRBV30
cdr3_aa: AWSVPPVMNTEAF

clone_size: NA
d_call: NA
v_call: TRBV5-1
cdr3_aa: ASSQDPGPHQNEQF

clone_size: NA
d_call: TRBD1
v_call: TRBV12-3/TRBV12-4
cdr3_aa: ASSFMGAGTGSYEQY

clone_size: many
d_call: TRBD2
v_call: TRBV7-2
cdr3_aa: ASSRRWGLAGLYNEQF

clone_size: many
d_call: TRBD2
v_call: TRBV20-1
cdr3_aa: SARVAGDLYEQY

clone_size: many
d_call: TRBD1
v_call: TRBV27
cdr3_aa: ASSAPYRGREQF

clone_size: many
d_call: NA
v_call: TRBV29-1
cdr3_aa: SVEYWAESQGGTQY

clone_size: few
d_call: NA
v_call: TRBV7-3
cdr3_aa: ASSSSEARDTQY

clone_size: many
d_call: NA
v_call: TRBV27
cdr3_aa: ASSPVATAMNTEAF

clone_size: NA
d_call: TRBD1
v_call: TRBV18
cdr3_aa: ASSPSGTGDYNEQF